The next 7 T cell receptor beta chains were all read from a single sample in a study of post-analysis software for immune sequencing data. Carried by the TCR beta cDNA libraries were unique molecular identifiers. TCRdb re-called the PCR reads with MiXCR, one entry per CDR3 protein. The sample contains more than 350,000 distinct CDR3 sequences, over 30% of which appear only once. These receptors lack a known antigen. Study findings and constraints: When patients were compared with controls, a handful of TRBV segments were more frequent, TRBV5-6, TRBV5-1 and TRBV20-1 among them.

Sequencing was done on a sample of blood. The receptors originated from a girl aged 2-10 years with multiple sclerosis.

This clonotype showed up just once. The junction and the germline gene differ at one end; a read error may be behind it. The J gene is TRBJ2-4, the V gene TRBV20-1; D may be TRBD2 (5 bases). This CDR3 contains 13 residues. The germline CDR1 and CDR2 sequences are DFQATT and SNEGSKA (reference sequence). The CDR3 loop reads CSARWLAKNIQYF. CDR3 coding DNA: TGCAGTGCTCGATGGCTAGCCAAGAACATTCAGTACTTC.

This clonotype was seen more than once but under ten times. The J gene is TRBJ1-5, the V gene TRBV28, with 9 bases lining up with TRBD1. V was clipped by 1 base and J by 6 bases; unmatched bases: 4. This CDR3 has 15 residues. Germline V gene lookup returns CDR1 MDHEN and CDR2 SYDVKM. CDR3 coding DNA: TGTGCCAGCAGTTTATTCGGGACAGGGACTCAGCCCCAGCATTTT. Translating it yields CASSLFGTGTQPQHF.

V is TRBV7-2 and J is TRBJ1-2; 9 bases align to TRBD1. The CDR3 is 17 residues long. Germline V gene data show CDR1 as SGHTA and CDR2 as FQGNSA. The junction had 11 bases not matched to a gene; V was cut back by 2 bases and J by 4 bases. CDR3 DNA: TGTGCCAGCAGCTTAACCAACCCTAAGACAGGGGGCTATGGCTACACCTTC. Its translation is CASSLTNPKTGGYGYTF.

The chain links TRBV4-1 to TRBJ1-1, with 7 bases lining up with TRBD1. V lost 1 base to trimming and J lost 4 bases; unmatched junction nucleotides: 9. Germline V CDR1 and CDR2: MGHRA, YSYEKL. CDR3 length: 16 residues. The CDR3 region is CASSQGWPGGFTEAFF. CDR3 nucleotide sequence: TGCGCCAGCAGCCAAGGTTGGCCAGGGGGTTTCACTGAAGCTTTCTTT.

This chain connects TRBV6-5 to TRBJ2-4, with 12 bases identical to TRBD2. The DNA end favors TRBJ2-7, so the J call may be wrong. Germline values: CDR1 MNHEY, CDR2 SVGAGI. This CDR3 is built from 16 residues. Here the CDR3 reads CASSYSTSGRRYEQYF. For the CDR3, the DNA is TGTGCCAGCAGTTACTCCACTAGCGGGAGGAGGTACGAGCAGTACTTC.

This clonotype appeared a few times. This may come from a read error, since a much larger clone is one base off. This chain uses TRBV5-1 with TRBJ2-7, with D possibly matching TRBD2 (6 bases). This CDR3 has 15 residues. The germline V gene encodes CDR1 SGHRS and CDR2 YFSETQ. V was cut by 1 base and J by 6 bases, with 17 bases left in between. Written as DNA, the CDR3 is TGCGCCAGCAGCTTGAGGGCGGGATGGGGCTCCGAGCAGTACTTC. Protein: CASSLRAGWGSEQYF.

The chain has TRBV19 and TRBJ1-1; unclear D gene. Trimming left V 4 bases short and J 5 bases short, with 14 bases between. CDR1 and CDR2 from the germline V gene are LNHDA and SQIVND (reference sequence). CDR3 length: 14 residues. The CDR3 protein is CASSTRQSGTEAFF. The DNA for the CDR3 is TGTGCCAGTAGTACGAGGCAATCGGGTACTGAAGCTTTCTTT.